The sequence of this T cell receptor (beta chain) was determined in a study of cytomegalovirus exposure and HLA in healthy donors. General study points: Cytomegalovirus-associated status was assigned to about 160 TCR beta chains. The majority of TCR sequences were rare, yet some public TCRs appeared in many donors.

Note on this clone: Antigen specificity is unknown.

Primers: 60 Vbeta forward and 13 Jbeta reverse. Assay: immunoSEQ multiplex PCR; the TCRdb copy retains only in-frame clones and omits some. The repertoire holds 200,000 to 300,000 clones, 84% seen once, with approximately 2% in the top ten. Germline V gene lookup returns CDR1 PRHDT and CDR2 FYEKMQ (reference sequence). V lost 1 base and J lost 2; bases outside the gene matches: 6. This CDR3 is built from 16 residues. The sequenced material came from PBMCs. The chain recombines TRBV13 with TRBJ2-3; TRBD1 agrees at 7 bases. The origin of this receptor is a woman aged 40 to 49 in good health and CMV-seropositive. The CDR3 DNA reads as TGTGCCAGCAGCTTAGTCGGGGACAGCATCACAGATACGCAGTATTTT. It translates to CASSLVGDSITDTQYF.